The 2 T cell receptor beta chains presented below share a single source sample, sequenced in a study of OX40 agonist ivuxolimab in advanced cancers. Profiling relied on immunoSEQ multiplex PCR, and the TCRdb table lists in-frame clones only, not all of them. The sample lists tens of thousands of clones, more than 75% occurring once. The specimen was CD4+ or CD8+ T cells sorted from blood, collected in a trial of the OX40 agonist ivuxolimab. These TCRs come from an adult with an advanced solid tumor such as melanoma, head and neck, liver or kidney cancer.

This clone turned up a few times. The V gene is TRBV6-6, the J gene TRBJ1-4, with D perhaps matching TRBD1 (6 bases). CDR3 length equals 14 residues. Trimming took 6 bases from V and 3 from J, leaving 11 bases between them. Germline V CDR1 and CDR2: MNHNY, SVGAGI (reference sequence). CDR3 sequence: CASRSGAANEKLFF. The DNA for the CDR3 is TGTGCCAGCAGGTCAGGGGCGGCTAATGAAAAACTGTTTTTT.

This CDR3 reads CASSLGNRNYGYTF. The DNA of the CDR3 is TGCGCCAGCAGCTTGGGAAACCGTAACTATGGCTACACCTTC. V gene TRBV5-1 combines with J gene TRBJ1-2; D call uncertain. V was cut by 0 bases and J by 1 base, with 7 bases left in between. The germline CDR1 and CDR2 sequences are SGHRS and YFSETQ. The CDR3 totals 14 residues.